This is a list of T cell receptor beta chains from one sample in a study of blood T cell repertoires in COVID-19. Sequencing was performed with immunoSEQ multiplex PCR; in TCRdb, only in-frame clones are kept and a portion is missing. The sample yields approximately 94,000 clones, 70% to 80% seen once. Specimen: peripheral blood. The receptor source for this set is a man aged 65-85 years with active or convalescent COVID-19. Both conserved end residues are part of each CDR3. D genes are given only for firm matches. Clone size is not always given. Where it is, it says once, few, many or a class for expanded clones.

clone size: -; D gene: -; V gene: TRBV7-2; J gene: TRBJ2-5; CDR3 protein: CASSLGSTNQETQYF; CDR3 DNA: TGTGCCAGCAGCTTGGGCTCTACGAACCAAGAGACCCAGTACTTC
clone size: -; D gene: -; V gene: TRBV3-1/TRBV3-2; J gene: TRBJ1-3; CDR3 protein: CASSPTGISGNTIYF; CDR3 DNA: TGTGCCAGCAGCCCGACTGGAATCTCTGGAAACACCATATATTTT
clone size: few; D gene: -; V gene: TRBV5-1; J gene: TRBJ2-1; CDR3 protein: CASSWDNPYNEQFF; CDR3 DNA: TGCGCCAGCAGCTGGGACAACCCCTACAATGAGCAGTTCTTC
clone size: -; D gene: TRBD1; V gene: TRBV12-3/TRBV12-4; J gene: TRBJ2-7; CDR3 protein: CASRPGQVYEQYF; CDR3 DNA: TGTGCCAGCAGACCGGGACAGGTTTACGAGCAGTACTTC
clone size: -; D gene: -; V gene: TRBV24-1; J gene: TRBJ2-1; CDR3 protein: CATRGSNRDYNEQFF; CDR3 DNA: TGTGCCACCAGGGGGTCGAACAGGGACTACAATGAGCAGTTCTTC
clone size: -; D gene: -; V gene: TRBV7-2; J gene: TRBJ1-5; CDR3 protein: CASSLAWAGQPQHF; CDR3 DNA: TGTGCCAGCAGCTTAGCTTGGGCCGGTCAGCCCCAGCATTTT
clone size: -; D gene: TRBD1; V gene: TRBV28; J gene: TRBJ1-6; CDR3 protein: CASREGQGNSPLHF; CDR3 DNA: TGTGCCAGCAGGGAGGGACAGGGGAATTCACCCCTCCACTTT
clone size: -; D gene: TRBD1; V gene: TRBV5-5; J gene: TRBJ1-2; CDR3 protein: CASSPGTGGYGYTF; CDR3 DNA: TGTGCCAGCAGCCCAGGGACAGGGGGCTATGGCTACACCTTC
clone size: once; D gene: TRBD1; V gene: TRBV27; J gene: TRBJ1-6; CDR3 protein: CASSPKTGTGAHSPLHF; CDR3 DNA: TGTGCCAGCAGTCCGAAGACCGGGACAGGGGCCCATTCACCCCTCCACTTT
clone size: once; D gene: -; V gene: TRBV7-2; J gene: TRBJ1-6; CDR3 protein: CASSLIWGESPLHF; CDR3 DNA: TGTGCCAGCAGCTTAATATGGGGGGAATCACCCCTCCACTTT
clone size: -; D gene: -; V gene: TRBV7-9; J gene: TRBJ2-7; CDR3 protein: CASSLASLGDIPYEQYF; CDR3 DNA: TGTGCCAGCAGCTTAGCCTCACTGGGGGACATTCCCTACGAGCAGTACTTC
clone size: -; D gene: TRBD1; V gene: TRBV30; J gene: TRBJ1-2; CDR3 protein: CAWTAQGIYGYTF; CDR3 DNA: TGTGCCTGGACCGCACAGGGGATCTATGGCTACACCTTC
clone size: -; D gene: -; V gene: TRBV5-1; J gene: TRBJ1-3; CDR3 protein: CASSLEWAGSSGNTIYF; CDR3 DNA: TGCGCCAGCAGCTTGGAATGGGCGGGTTCCTCTGGAAACACCATATATTTT
clone size: -; D gene: -; V gene: TRBV12-5; J gene: TRBJ1-2; CDR3 protein: CASGLVPSHYGYTF; CDR3 DNA: TGTGCTAGTGGTTTGGTACCAAGCCACTATGGCTACACCTTC
clone size: -; D gene: -; V gene: TRBV6-6; J gene: TRBJ2-1; CDR3 protein: CASSPTRSYNEQFF; CDR3 DNA: TGTGCCAGCAGTCCGACTAGGTCCTACAATGAGCAGTTCTTC
clone size: -; D gene: -; V gene: TRBV16; J gene: TRBJ1-5; CDR3 protein: CASSQRERGNQPQHF; CDR3 DNA: TGTGCCAGCAGCCAACGTGAACGGGGGAATCAGCCCCAGCATTTT
clone size: -; D gene: TRBD1; V gene: TRBV6-5; J gene: TRBJ1-2; CDR3 protein: CASSYYGSGTAYGYTF; CDR3 DNA: TGTGCCAGCAGTTACTACGGGTCGGGGACAGCCTATGGCTACACCTTC
clone size: -; D gene: TRBD1; V gene: TRBV10-3; J gene: TRBJ2-7; CDR3 protein: CAISELGQRNEQYF; CDR3 DNA: TGTGCCATCAGTGAGCTGGGACAGCGGAACGAGCAGTACTTC
clone size: many; D gene: -; V gene: TRBV15; J gene: TRBJ1-5; CDR3 protein: CATSRQISNQPQHF; CDR3 DNA: TGTGCCACCAGCAGACAGATTAGCAATCAGCCCCAGCATTTT
clone size: -; D gene: TRBD2; V gene: TRBV6-5; J gene: TRBJ2-2; CDR3 protein: CASVSSTSGSGELFF; CDR3 DNA: TGTGCCAGCGTCTCAAGCACTAGCGGTTCCGGGGAGCTGTTTTTT
clone size: few; D gene: TRBD2; V gene: TRBV24-1; J gene: TRBJ2-1; CDR3 protein: CATRGSGGNEQFF; CDR3 DNA: TGTGCCACCAGGGGATCGGGGGGCAATGAGCAGTTCTTC
clone size: -; D gene: TRBD1; V gene: TRBV19; J gene: TRBJ2-5; CDR3 protein: CASSMTGGQETQYF; CDR3 DNA: TGTGCCAGTAGTATGACAGGGGGCCAGGAGACCCAGTACTTC
clone size: -; D gene: -; V gene: TRBV19; J gene: TRBJ2-5; CDR3 protein: CASSIILGAGETQYF; CDR3 DNA: TGTGCCAGTAGTATAATCCTGGGGGCCGGGGAGACCCAGTACTTC
clone size: -; D gene: -; V gene: TRBV15; J gene: TRBJ1-2; CDR3 protein: CATSRDPGSPVGYTF; CDR3 DNA: TGTGCCACCAGCAGAGATCCGGGGTCCCCGGTGGGCTACACCTTC
clone size: -; D gene: -; V gene: TRBV25-1; J gene: TRBJ1-1; CDR3 protein: CASSDSGVRATEAFF; CDR3 DNA: TGTGCCAGCAGTGATTCGGGGGTGCGCGCGACTGAAGCTTTCTTT
clone size: -; D gene: TRBD2; V gene: TRBV5-6; J gene: TRBJ2-1; CDR3 protein: CASSSGLNNEQFF; CDR3 DNA: TGTGCCAGCAGCTCGGGACTAAACAATGAGCAGTTCTTC
clone size: -; D gene: TRBD1; V gene: TRBV24-1; J gene: TRBJ2-1; CDR3 protein: CATSDAQGSSYNEQFF; CDR3 DNA: TGTGCCACCAGTGACGCACAGGGGTCCTCCTACAATGAGCAGTTCTTC
clone size: once; D gene: TRBD1; V gene: TRBV4-1; J gene: TRBJ1-5; CDR3 protein: CASSQNGQGAKHF; CDR3 DNA: TGCGCCAGCAGCCAAAATGGACAGGGGGCGAAGCATTTT
clone size: -; D gene: TRBD1; V gene: TRBV6-5; J gene: TRBJ2-2; CDR3 protein: CASSYDRGVNTGELFF; CDR3 DNA: TGTGCCAGCAGTTACGACAGGGGTGTGAACACCGGGGAGCTGTTTTTT
clone size: -; D gene: -; V gene: TRBV29-1; J gene: TRBJ1-1; CDR3 protein: CSGLWAGYNTEAFF; CDR3 DNA: TGCAGCGGCCTGTGGGCAGGTTATAACACTGAAGCTTTCTTT
clone size: -; D gene: -; V gene: TRBV6-5; J gene: TRBJ2-7; CDR3 protein: CASRRGPYEQYF; CDR3 DNA: TGTGCCAGCAGGCGGGGTCCCTACGAGCAGTACTTC
clone size: -; D gene: TRBD1; V gene: TRBV7-9; J gene: TRBJ2-5; CDR3 protein: CASSRGQGRQETQYF; CDR3 DNA: TGTGCCAGCAGCCGTGGACAGGGGAGACAAGAGACCCAGTACTTC
clone size: -; D gene: TRBD2; V gene: TRBV10-3; J gene: TRBJ2-7; CDR3 protein: CAISDDWDGRYPSYEQYF; CDR3 DNA: TGTGCCATCAGTGATGATTGGGACGGGAGGTACCCCTCCTACGAGCAGTACTTC
clone size: -; D gene: -; V gene: TRBV19; J gene: TRBJ2-7; CDR3 protein: CASSIDTGPGEQYF; CDR3 DNA: TGTGCCAGTAGTATCGATACAGGTCCTGGGGAGCAGTACTTC
clone size: once; D gene: -; V gene: TRBV5-1; J gene: TRBJ1-2; CDR3 protein: CASSLEAASPEGYTF; CDR3 DNA: TGCGCCAGCAGCTTGGAGGCGGCTTCTCCCGAAGGCTACACCTTC
clone size: -; D gene: -; V gene: TRBV6-5; J gene: TRBJ1-1; CDR3 protein: CASSLDRWAEAFF; CDR3 DNA: TGTGCCAGCAGTCTAGACCGGTGGGCTGAAGCTTTCTTT